A selection of T cell receptor beta chains follows, all from one sample in a study of blood T cell repertoires in COVID-19. Profiled with immunoSEQ multiplex PCR; TCRdb holds only in-frame clones, not every one. Here the sample spans 250,000 to 300,000 clones, approximately 90% being singletons. Sequencing was carried out using PBMCs or T cells enriched from blood (not recorded which). These receptors were taken from a man between 18 and 35 years old who had recovered from COVID-19. Each CDR3 is given with its conserved first and last residue. Fields, in order: V gene, D gene, J gene, clone size, CDR3 length, CDR3 protein, CDR3 DNA. D genes are given only for firm matches. For some rows the clone size is stated as once, few or many, or as a class when expanded; others skip it.

TRBV4-1,TRBD2,TRBJ2-3,NA,16,CASSQEPLAHGDTQYF,TGCGCCAGCAGCCAAGAACCACTAGCGCATGGAGATACGCAGTATTTT
TRBV7-2,TRBD1,TRBJ1-4,NA,15,CASSGRGLTNEKLFF,TGTGCCAGCAGCGGCAGGGGGCTTACTAATGAAAAACTGTTTTTT
TRBV19,NA,TRBJ1-2,NA,12,CASSGGGVGYTF,TGTGCCAGTAGTGGCGGCGGGGTTGGCTACACCTTC
TRBV14,TRBD1,TRBJ1-6,NA,17,CASSRGTGVAYNSPLHF,TGTGCCAGCAGCCGAGGGACAGGGGTGGCCTATAATTCACCCCTCCACTTT
TRBV5-6,NA,TRBJ1-2,NA,14,CASSLSQLFYGYTF,TGTGCCAGCAGCTTGTCACAGTTGTTCTATGGCTACACCTTC
TRBV2,NA,TRBJ1-4,NA,14,CASSEGGGFEKLFF,TGTGCCAGCAGTGAAGGGGGGGGATTTGAAAAACTGTTTTTT
TRBV6-5,NA,TRBJ1-6,NA,15,CASSYTLQGQSPLHF,TGTGCCAGCAGTTACACCTTACAGGGACAATCACCCCTCCACTTT
TRBV6-5,TRBD1,TRBJ2-7,NA,14,CASSYRGAGTGIAF,TGTGCCAGCAGTTACCGGGGAGCCGGGACAGGGATCGCATTC
TRBV30,NA,TRBJ2-7,NA,13,CACTGYTVLEQYF,TGTGCCTGCACCGGGTACACCGTCCTCGAGCAGTACTTC
TRBV30,NA,TRBJ1-4,once,16,CAWSGNWPGRNEKLFF,TGTGCCTGGAGCGGAAATTGGCCAGGTCGAAATGAAAAACTGTTTTTT
TRBV5-6,TRBD1,TRBJ1-5,NA,17,CASRTGTGGSSNQPQHF,TGTGCCAGCAGGACCGGGACAGGGGGCTCGAGCAATCAGCCCCAGCATTTT
TRBV7-6,TRBD2,TRBJ2-1,NA,17,CASSSALAGVSYNEQFF,TGTGCCAGCAGCTCAGCCCTAGCGGGAGTTTCCTACAATGAGCAGTTCTTC
TRBV28,TRBD1,TRBJ1-2,few,14,CASSSGTGLWGYTF,TGTGCCAGCTCATCCGGGACAGGGCTCTGGGGCTACACCTTC
TRBV18,TRBD1,TRBJ2-1,NA,15,CASSRLETGGNEQFF,TGTGCCAGCTCACGCCTCGAGACAGGGGGAAATGAGCAGTTCTTC
TRBV12-3/TRBV12-4,NA,TRBJ1-1,NA,12,CASRTQGGRAFF,TGTGCCAGCAGAACCCAGGGAGGGAGAGCTTTCTTT
TRBV30,TRBD1,TRBJ2-7,NA,14,CAWSRQGFSYEQYF,TGTGCCTGGAGCAGACAGGGTTTCTCCTACGAGCAGTACTTC
TRBV6-5,TRBD1,TRBJ2-7,NA,16,CASSSARDRVSYEQYF,TGTGCCAGCAGTTCGGCTAGGGACAGGGTCTCCTACGAGCAGTACTTC
TRBV18,NA,TRBJ2-2,NA,14,CASYRGAGTGELFF,TGTGCCAGCTATCGCGGCGCCGGCACCGGGGAGCTGTTTTTT